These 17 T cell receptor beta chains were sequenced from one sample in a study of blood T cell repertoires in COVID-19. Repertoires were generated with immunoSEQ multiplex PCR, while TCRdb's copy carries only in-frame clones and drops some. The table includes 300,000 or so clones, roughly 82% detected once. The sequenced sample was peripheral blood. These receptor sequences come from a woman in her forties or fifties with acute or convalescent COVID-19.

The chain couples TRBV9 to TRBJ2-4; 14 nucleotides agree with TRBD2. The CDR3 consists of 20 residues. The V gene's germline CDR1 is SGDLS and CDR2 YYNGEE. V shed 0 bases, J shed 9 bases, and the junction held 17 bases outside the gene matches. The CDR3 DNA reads TGTGCCAGCAGCGTAGCTCCCACCCCAGGGACTAGCGGGAGAGATTTCATTCAGTACTTC. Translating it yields CASSVAPTPGTSGRDFIQYF.

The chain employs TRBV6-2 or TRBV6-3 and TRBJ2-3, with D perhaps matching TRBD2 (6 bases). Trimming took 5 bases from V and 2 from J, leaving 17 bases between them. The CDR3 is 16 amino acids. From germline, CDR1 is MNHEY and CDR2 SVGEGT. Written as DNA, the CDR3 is TGTGCCAGCAGTGCTTACTTAGCGGAGAACACAGATACGCAGTATTTT. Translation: CASSAYLAENTDTQYF.

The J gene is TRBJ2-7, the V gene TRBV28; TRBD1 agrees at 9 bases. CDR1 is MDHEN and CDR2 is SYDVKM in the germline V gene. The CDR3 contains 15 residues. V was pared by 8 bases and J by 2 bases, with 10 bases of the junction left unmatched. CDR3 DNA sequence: TGTGCCAGCGTCACTACAGGGGGCGTACCCTACGAGCAGTACTTC. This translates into CASVTTGGVPYEQYF.

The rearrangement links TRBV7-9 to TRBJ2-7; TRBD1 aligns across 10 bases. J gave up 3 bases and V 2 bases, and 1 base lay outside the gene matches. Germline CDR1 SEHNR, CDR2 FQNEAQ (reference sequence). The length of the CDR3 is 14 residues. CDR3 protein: CASSLRDRGYEQYF. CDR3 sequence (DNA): TGTGCCAGCAGCTTACGGGACAGGGGCTACGAGCAGTACTTC.

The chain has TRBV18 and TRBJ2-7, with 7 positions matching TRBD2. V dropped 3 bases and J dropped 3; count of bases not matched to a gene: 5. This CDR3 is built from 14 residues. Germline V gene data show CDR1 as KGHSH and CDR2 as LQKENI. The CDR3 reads CASSPSAGNYEQYF. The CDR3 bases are TGTGCCAGCTCACCTTCAGCGGGGAACTACGAGCAGTACTTC.

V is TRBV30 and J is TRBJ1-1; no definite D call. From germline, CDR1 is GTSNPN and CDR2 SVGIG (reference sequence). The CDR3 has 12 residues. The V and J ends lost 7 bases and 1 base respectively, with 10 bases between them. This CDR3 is CAFRGWNTEAFF. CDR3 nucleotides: TGTGCCTTCCGAGGTTGGAACACTGAAGCTTTCTTT.

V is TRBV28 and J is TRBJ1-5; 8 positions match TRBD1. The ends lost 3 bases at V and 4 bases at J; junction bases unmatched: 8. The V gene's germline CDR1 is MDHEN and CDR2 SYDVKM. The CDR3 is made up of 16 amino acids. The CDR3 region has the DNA TGTGCCAGCAGTTTGCCGCAGGGGGCAGGAAATCAGCCCCAGCATTTT. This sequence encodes CASSLPQGAGNQPQHF.

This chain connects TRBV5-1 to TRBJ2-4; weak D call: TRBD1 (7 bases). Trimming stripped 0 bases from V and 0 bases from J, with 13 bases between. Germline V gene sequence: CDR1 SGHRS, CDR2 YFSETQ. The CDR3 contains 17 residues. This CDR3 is CASSLVWRGPAKNIQYF. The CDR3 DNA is TGCGCCAGCAGCTTGGTCTGGAGGGGGCCAGCCAAAAACATTCAGTACTTC.

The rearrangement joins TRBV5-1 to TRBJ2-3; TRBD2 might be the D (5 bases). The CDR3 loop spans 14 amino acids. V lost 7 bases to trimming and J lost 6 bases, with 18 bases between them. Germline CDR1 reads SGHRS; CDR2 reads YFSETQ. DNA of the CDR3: TGCGCCAGCCGCCGCGGGCCCTCTGAGGATACGCAGTATTTT. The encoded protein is CASRRGPSEDTQYF.

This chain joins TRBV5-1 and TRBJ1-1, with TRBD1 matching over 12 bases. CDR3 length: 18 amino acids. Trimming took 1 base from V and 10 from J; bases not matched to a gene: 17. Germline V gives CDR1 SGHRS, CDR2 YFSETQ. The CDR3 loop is CASSLTLGQGARASVAFF. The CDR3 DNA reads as TGCGCCAGCAGCTTGACCTTGGGACAGGGGGCGCGGGCATCTGTAGCTTTCTTT.

This CDR3 reads CASRPGQSLYSNQPQHF. For the CDR3, the DNA is TGTGCCAGCAGACCGGGACAGAGCTTATATAGCAATCAGCCCCAGCATTTT. The V and J genes are TRBV28 and TRBJ1-5, with TRBD1 identical over 7 bases. The CDR3 totals 17 residues. Germline loops: CDR1 MDHEN, CDR2 SYDVKM. J gave up 0 bases and V 6 bases, and 11 bases lay outside the gene matches.

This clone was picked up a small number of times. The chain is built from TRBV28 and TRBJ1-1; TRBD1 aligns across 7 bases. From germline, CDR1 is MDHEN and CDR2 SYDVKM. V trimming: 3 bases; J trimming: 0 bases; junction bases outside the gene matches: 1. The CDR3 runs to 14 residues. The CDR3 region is CASSLRGLNTEAFF. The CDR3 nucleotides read TGTGCCAGCAGTTTGAGGGGGCTGAACACTGAAGCTTTCTTT. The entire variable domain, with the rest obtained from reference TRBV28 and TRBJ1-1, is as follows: DVKVTQSSRYLVKRTGEKVFLECVQDMDHENMFWYRQDPGLGLRLIYFSYDVKMKEKGDIPEGYSVSREKKERFSLILESASTNQTSMYLCASSLRGLNTEAFFGQGTRLTVV.

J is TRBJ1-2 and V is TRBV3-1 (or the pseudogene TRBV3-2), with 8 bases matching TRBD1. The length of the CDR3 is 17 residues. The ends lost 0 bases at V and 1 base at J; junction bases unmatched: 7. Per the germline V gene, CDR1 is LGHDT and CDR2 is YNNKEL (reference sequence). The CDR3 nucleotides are TGTGCCAGCAGCCAAGATGGGACAGGCCCCATTAACTATGGCTACACCTTC. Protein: CASSQDGTGPINYGYTF.

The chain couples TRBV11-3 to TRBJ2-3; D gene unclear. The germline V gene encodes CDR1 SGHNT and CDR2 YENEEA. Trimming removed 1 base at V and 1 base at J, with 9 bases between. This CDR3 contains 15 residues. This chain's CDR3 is CASSLAGRGTDTQYF. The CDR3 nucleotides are TGTGCCAGCAGCTTAGCCGGTAGAGGCACAGATACGCAGTATTTT.

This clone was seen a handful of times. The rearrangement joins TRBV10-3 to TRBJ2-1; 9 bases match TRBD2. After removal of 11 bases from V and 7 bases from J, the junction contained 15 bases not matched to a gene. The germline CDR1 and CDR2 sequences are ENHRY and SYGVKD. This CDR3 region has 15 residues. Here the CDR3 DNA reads TGTGCCTCATCGGGCAAAGCGGGAGGCCTTAATGAGCAGTTCTTC. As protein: CASSGKAGGLNEQFF.

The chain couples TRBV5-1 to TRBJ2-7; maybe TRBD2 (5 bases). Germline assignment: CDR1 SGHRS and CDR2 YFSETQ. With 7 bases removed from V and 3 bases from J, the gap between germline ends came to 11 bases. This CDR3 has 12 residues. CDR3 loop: CASRAENYEQYF. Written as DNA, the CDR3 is TGCGCCAGCCGAGCGGAGAACTACGAGCAGTACTTC.

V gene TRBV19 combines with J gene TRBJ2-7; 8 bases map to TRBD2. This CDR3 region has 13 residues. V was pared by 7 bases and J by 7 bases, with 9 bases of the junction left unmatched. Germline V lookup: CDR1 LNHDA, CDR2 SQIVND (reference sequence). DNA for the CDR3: TGTGCCAGTAAGGGACTAGACTCTGGAGAGCAGTACTTC. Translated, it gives CASKGLDSGEQYF.